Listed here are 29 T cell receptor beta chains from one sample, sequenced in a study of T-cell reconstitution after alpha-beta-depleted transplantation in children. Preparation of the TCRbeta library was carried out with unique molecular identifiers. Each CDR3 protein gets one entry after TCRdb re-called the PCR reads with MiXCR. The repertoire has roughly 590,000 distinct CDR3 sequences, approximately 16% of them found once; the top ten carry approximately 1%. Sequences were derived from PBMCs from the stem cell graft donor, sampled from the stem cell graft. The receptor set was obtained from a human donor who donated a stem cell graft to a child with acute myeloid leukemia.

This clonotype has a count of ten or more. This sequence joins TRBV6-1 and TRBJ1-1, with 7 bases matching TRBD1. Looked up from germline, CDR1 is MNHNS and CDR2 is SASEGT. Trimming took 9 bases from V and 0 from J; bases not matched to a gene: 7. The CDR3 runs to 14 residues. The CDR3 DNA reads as TGTGCCAGTCGGTTGGGACAGATGAACACTGAAGCTTTCTTT. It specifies CASRLGQMNTEAFF.

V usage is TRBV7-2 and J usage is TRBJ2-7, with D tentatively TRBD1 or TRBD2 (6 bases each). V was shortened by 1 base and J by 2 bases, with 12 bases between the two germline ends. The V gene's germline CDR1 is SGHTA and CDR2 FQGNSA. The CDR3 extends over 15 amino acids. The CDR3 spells CASSLEGGSPYEQYF. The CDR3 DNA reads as TGTGCCAGCAGCTTAGAGGGGGGCAGCCCCTACGAGCAGTACTTC. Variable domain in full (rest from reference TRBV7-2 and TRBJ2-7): GAGVSQSPSNKVTEKGKDVELRCDPISGHTALYWYRQSLGQGLEFLIYFQGNSAPDKSGLPSDRFSAERTGGSVSTLTIQRTQQEDSAVYLCASSLEGGSPYEQYFGPGTRLTVT.

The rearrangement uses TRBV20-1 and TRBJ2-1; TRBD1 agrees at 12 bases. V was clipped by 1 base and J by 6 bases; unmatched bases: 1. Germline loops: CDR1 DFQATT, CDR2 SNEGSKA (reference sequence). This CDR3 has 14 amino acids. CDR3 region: CSARAGQGANEQFF. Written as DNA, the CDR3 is TGCAGTGCTAGAGCGGGACAGGGGGCCAATGAGCAGTTCTTC.

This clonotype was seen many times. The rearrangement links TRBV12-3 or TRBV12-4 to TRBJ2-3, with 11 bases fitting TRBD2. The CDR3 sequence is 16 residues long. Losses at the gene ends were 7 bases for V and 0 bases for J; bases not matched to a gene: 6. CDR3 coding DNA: TGTGCCAGCAATTTTCGGACTAGCGGGAGCACAGATACGCAGTATTTT. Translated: CASNFRTSGSTDTQYF.

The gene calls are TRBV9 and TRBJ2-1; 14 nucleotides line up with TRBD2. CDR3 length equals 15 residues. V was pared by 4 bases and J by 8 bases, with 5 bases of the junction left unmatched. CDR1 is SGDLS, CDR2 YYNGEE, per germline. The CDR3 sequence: CASSLETSGGDEQFF. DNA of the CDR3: TGTGCCAGCAGCCTCGAGACTAGCGGGGGGGATGAGCAGTTCTTC.

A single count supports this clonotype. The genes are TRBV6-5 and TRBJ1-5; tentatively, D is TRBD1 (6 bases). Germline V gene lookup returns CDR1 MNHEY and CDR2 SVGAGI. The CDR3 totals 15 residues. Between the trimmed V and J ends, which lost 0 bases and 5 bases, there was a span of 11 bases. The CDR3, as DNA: TGTGCCAGCAGTTACTCGCAGGGGAGGGATCAGCCCCAGCATTTT. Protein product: CASSYSQGRDQPQHF.

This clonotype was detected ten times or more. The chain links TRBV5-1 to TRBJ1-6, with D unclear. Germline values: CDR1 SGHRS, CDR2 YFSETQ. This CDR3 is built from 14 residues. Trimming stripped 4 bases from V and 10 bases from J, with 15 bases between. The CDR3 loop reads CASSAEREDSPLHF. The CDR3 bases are TGCGCCAGCAGCGCCGAGAGGGAGGACTCACCCCTCCACTTT.

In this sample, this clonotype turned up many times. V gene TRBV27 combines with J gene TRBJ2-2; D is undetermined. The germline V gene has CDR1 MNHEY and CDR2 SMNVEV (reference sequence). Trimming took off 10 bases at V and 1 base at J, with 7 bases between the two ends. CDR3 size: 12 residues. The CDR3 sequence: CATSGNTGELFF. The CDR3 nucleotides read TGTGCCACCTCAGGGAACACCGGGGAGCTGTTTTTT.

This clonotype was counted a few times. CDR3 bases: TGCGCCAGCAAACTGGGACAGGGAGAAGAGACCCAGTACTTC. Its translation: CASKLGQGEETQYF. The chain joins TRBV5-1 to TRBJ2-5, with TRBD1 matching 9 bases. The CDR3 is made up of 14 amino acids. The junction had 6 bases not matched to a gene; V was cut back by 6 bases and J by 3 bases. Germline V gene lookup returns CDR1 SGHRS and CDR2 YFSETQ.

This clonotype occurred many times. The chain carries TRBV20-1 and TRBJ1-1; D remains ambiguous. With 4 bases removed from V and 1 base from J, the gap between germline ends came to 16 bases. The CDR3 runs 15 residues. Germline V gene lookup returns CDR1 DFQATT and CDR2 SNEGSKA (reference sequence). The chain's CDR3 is CSAIQARQANTEAFF. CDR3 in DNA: TGCAGTGCTATCCAGGCTCGGCAGGCGAACACTGAAGCTTTCTTT.

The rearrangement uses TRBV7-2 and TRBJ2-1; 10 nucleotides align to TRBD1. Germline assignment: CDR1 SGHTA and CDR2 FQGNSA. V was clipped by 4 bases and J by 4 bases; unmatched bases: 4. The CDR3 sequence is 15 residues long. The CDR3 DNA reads TGTGCCAGCAGCTACGACAGGGGGCCTTACAATGAGCAGTTCTTC. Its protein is CASSYDRGPYNEQFF. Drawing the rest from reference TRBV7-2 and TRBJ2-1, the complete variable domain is GAGVSQSPSNKVTEKGKDVELRCDPISGHTALYWYRQSLGQGLEFLIYFQGNSAPDKSGLPSDRFSAERTGGSVSTLTIQRTQQEDSAVYLCASSYDRGPYNEQFFGPGTRLTVL.

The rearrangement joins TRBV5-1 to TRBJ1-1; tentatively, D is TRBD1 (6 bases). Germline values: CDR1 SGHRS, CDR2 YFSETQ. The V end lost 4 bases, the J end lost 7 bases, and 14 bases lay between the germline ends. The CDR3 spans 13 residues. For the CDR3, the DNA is TGCGCCAGCAGCCGGACAGTAGGAGTTGAAGCTTTCTTT. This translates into CASSRTVGVEAFF.

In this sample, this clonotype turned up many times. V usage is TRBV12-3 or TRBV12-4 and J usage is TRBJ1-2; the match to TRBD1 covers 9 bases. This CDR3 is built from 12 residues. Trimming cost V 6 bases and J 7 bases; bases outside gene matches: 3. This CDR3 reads CASRGDRVGYTF. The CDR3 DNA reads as TGTGCCAGCAGGGGGGACAGGGTTGGCTACACCTTC.

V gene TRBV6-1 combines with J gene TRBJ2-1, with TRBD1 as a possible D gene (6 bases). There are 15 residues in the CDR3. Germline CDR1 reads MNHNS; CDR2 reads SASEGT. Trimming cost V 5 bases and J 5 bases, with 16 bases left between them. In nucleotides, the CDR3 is TGTGCCAGCAGTCCGACAGGCGTGGGGCACAATGAGCAGTTCTTC. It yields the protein CASSPTGVGHNEQFF.

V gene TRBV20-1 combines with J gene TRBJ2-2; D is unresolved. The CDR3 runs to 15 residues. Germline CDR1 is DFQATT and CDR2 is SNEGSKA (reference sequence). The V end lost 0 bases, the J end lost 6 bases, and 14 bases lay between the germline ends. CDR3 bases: TGCAGTGCTAGAGATGAGTGGGATCCTCCCGGGGAGCTGTTTTTT. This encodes CSARDEWDPPGELFF.

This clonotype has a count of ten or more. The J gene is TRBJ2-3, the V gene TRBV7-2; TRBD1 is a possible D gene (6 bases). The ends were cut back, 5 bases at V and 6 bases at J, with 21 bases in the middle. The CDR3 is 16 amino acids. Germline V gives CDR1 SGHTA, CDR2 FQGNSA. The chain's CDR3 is CASSRIRWDISDTQYF. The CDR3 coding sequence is TGTGCCAGCAGCCGTATTCGGTGGGACATCTCCGATACGCAGTATTTT.

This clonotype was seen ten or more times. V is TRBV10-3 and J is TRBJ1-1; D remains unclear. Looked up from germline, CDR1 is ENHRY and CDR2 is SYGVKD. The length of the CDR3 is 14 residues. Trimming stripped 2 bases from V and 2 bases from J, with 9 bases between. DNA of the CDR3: TGTGCCATCAGTGAGACCAGCCAAAACACTGAAGCTTTCTTT. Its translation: CAISETSQNTEAFF.

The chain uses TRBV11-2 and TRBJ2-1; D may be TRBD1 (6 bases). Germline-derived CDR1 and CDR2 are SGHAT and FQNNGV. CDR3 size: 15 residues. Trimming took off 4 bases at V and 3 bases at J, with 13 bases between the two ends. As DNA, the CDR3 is TGTGCCAGCAGCTCCGGGACACCCTACTACAATGAGCAGTTCTTC. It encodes CASSSGTPYYNEQFF.

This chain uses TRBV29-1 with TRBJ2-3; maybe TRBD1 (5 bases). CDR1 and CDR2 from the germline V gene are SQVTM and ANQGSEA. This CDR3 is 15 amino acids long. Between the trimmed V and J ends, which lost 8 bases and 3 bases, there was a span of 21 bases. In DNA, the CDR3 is TGCAGCTTCTCCCGGGCAGGGTTTGAAACAGATACGCAGTATTTT. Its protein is CSFSRAGFETDTQYF.

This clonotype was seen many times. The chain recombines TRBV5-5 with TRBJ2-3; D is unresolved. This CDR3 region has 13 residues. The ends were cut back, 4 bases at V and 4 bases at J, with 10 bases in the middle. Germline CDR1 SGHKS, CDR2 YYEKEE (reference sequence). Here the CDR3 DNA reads TGTGCCAGCAGCCCTCACCCAGCAGATACGCAGTATTTT. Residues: CASSPHPADTQYF.

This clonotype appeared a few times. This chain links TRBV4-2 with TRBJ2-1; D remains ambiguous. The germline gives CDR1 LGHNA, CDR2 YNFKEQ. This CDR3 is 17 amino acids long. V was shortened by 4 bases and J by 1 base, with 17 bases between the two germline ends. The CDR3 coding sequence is TGTGCCAGCAGCCCAGGCAGACTTGATCTATCCTACAATGAGCAGTTCTTC. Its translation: CASSPGRLDLSYNEQFF.

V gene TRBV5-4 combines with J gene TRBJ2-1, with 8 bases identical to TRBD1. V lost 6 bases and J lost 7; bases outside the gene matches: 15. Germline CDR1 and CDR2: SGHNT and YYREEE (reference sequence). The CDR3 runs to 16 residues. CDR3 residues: CASTVRTGIMGNEQFF. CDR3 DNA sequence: TGTGCCAGCACCGTAAGGACAGGGATTATGGGGAATGAGCAGTTCTTC.

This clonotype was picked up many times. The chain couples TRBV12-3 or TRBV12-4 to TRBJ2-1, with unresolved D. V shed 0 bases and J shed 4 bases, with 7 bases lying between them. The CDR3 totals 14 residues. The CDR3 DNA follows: TGTGCCAGCAGTTTAGCGCCACCATACAATGAGCAGTTCTTC. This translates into CASSLAPPYNEQFF.

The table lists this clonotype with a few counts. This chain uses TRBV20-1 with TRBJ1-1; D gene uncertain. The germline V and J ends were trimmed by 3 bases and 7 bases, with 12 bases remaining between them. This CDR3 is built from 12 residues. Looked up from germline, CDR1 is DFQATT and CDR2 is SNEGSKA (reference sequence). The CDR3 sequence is CSASAEINEAFF. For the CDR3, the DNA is TGCAGTGCTAGCGCCGAGATTAATGAAGCTTTCTTT.

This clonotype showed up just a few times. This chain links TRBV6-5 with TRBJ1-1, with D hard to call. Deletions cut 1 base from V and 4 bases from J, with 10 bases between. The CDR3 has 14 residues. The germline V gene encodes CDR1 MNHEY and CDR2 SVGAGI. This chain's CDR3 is CASSYYSAGTEAFF. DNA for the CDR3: TGTGCCAGCAGTTACTACAGTGCTGGCACTGAAGCTTTCTTT.

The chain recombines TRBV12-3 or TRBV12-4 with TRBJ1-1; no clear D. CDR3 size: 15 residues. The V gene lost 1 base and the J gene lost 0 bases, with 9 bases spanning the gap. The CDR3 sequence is CASSLEVRMNTEAFF. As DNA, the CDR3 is TGTGCCAGCAGTTTAGAGGTCCGGATGAACACTGAAGCTTTCTTT.

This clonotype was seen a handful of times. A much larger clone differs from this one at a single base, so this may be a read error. CDR3 in amino acids: CASSQESNTEAFF. CDR3 nucleotides: TGCGCCAGCAGCCAAGAGTCGAACACTGAAGCTTTCTTT. J is TRBJ1-1 and V is TRBV5-1, with no clear D. V was shortened by 4 bases and J by 1 base, with 8 bases between the two germline ends. This CDR3 spans 13 amino acids. Germline V gene data show CDR1 as SGHRS and CDR2 as YFSETQ. Together with reference TRBV5-1 and TRBJ1-1, the CDR3 gives the full variable domain: KAGVTQTPRYLIKTRGQQVTLSCSPISGHRSVSWYQQTPGQGLQFLFEYFSETQRNKGNFPGRFSGRQFSNSRSEMNVSTLELGDSALYLCASSQESNTEAFFGQGTRLTVV.

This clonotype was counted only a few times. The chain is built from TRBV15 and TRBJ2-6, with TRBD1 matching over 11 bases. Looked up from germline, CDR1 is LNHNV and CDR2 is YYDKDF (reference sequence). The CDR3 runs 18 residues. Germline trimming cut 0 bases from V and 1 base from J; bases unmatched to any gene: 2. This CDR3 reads CATSREGQGVSGANVLTF. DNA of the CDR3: TGTGCCACCAGCAGAGAGGGACAGGGGGTTTCTGGGGCCAACGTCCTGACTTTC.

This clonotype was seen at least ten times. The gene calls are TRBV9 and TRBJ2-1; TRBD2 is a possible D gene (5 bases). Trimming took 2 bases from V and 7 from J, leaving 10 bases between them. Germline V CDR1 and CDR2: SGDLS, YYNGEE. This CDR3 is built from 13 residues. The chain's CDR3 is CASSVNRGNEQFF. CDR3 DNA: TGTGCCAGCAGCGTCAACCGGGGTAATGAGCAGTTCTTC.